This TCR beta chain was captured in a study of cytomegalovirus exposure and HLA in healthy donors. Study results and caveats: Analysis was carried out at a later point, and it linked a missense DCLRE1C variant to TCR beta V- and J-gene trimming. It was shown in a later analysis that HLA-associated TCR beta chains were more clonally expanded than other, equally common chains.

This CDR3 is built from 14 residues. Germline V gene lookup returns CDR1 SGHTA and CDR2 FQGTGA. Trimming at V came to 7 bases and at J to 7 bases, leaving 5 bases not matched to a gene. With respect to this clone: Its antigen is currently unknown.

The primer mix had 60 Vbeta and 13 Jbeta primers. Here immunoSEQ multiplex PCR was the method, and the copy in TCRdb shows in-frame clones only, minus some. The table shows over 120,000 clones, with 82% occurring only once. V and J are TRBV7-3 and TRBJ2-1; the match to TRBD1 covers 12 bases. Specimen: PBMCs. This TCR was sampled from a woman in her sixties in good health and CMV-seropositive. CDR3 sequence (DNA): TGTGCCAGCACTTGGGGACAGGGGGCAAATGAGCAGTTCTTC. Its protein product is CASTWGQGANEQFF.